Below, 20 T cell receptor beta chains from the same sample are listed, as sequenced in a study of T-cell reconstitution after alpha-beta-depleted transplantation in children. Unique molecular identifiers were incorporated when the TCRbeta library was constructed. MiXCR, run by TCRdb on the PCR reads, gives a single entry per CDR3 protein. The table records about 240,000 distinct CDR3 sequences, about 23% of them present only once. The specimen was PBMCs, collected before TCRalphabeta/CD19-depleted stem cell transplant. The receptors stem from a girl aged 2-15 years with Fanconi anemia, due to receive a stem cell transplant.

This clonotype has only a few counts. V and J are TRBV7-2 and TRBJ2-1; D gene uncertain. V was pared by 0 bases and J by 6 bases, with 12 bases between. Germline V gene sequence: CDR1 SGHTA, CDR2 FQGNSA. This CDR3 comprises 15 residues. In DNA form, the CDR3 reads TGTGCCAGCAGCTTAGCAGGATGGGTGTCCAATGAGCAGTTCTTC. Translated, it gives CASSLAGWVSNEQFF. Full variable domain (rest looked up from reference TRBV7-2 and TRBJ2-1): GAGVSQSPSNKVTEKGKDVELRCDPISGHTALYWYRQSLGQGLEFLIYFQGNSAPDKSGLPSDRFSAERTGGSVSTLTIQRTQQEDSAVYLCASSLAGWVSNEQFFGPGTRLTVL.

Here the CDR3 DNA reads TGTGCCAGCAGCCCCGCACAGGGACCACAAGAGACCCAGTACTTC. Translating gives CASSPAQGPQETQYF. J is TRBJ2-5 and V is TRBV7-6; D perhaps matches TRBD1 (6 bases). Germline-derived CDR1 and CDR2 are SGHVS and FNYEAQ. V lost 5 bases and J lost 2, with 15 bases in between. This CDR3 is built from 15 residues. Variable domain in full (rest from reference TRBV7-6 and TRBJ2-5): GAGVSQSPRYKVTKRGQDVALRCDPISGHVSLYWYRQALGQGPEFLTYFNYEAQQDKSGLPNDRFSAERPEGSISTLTIQRTEQRDSAMYRCASSPAQGPQETQYFGPGTRLLVL.

The chain employs TRBV3-1 and TRBJ2-1; the match to TRBD2 covers 10 bases. Trimming took 0 bases from V and 4 from J; bases not matched to a gene: 6. The CDR3 is 17 residues long. In germline, CDR1 is LGHDT, CDR2 YNNKEL (reference sequence). The CDR3 region has the DNA TGTGCCAGCAGCCAAGATGGGGTAGCGGGGGGTTACAATGAGCAGTTCTTC. The encoded protein is CASSQDGVAGGYNEQFF.

Concerning this clonotype: A read error may account for a junction end that differs from germline. The CDR3 DNA reads as TGTGCCAGCACCTTAGCGCTAGGAGGAAATGGACAACACTTC. Encoded protein: CASTLALGGNGQHF. The rearrangement joins TRBV7-2 to TRBJ2-7, with D perhaps given as TRBD1 or TRBD2 (5 bases each). Germline V gene sequence: CDR1 SGHTA, CDR2 FQGNSA. This CDR3 is 14 amino acids long.

This clonotype was recorded at least ten times. The chain is built from TRBV29-1 and TRBJ2-7; no clear D gene. The germline V gene has CDR1 SQVTM and CDR2 ANQGSEA. Trimming pared 4 bases from V and 2 bases from J, leaving 9 bases between. The CDR3 spans 12 residues. CDR3 loop: CSVVHGTYEQYF. The CDR3 coding sequence is TGCAGCGTTGTGCACGGAACCTACGAGCAGTACTTC.

This clonotype was observed a few times. This chain uses TRBV11-2 with TRBJ2-1, with a tentative D call TRBD2 (6 bases). Trimming removed 1 base from V and 0 bases from J, with 13 bases in between. This CDR3 has 17 residues. CDR1 is SGHAT and CDR2 is FQNNGV in the germline V gene. CDR3 residues: CASSLGRGVSSYNEQFF. For the CDR3, the DNA is TGTGCCAGCAGCTTAGGACGCGGGGTGAGCTCCTACAATGAGCAGTTCTTC.

This clonotype was detected once. The genes are TRBV11-2 and TRBJ1-4; tentative D call: TRBD1 (6 bases). Trimming took off 5 bases at V and 4 bases at J, with 11 bases between the two ends. The length of the CDR3 is 14 residues. The germline gives CDR1 SGHAT, CDR2 FQNNGV. CDR3 region: CASSPTGYNEKLFF. CDR3 sequence (DNA): TGTGCCAGCAGCCCGACAGGTTATAATGAAAAACTGTTTTTT.

This clonotype was seen many times. The rearrangement uses TRBV5-1 and TRBJ2-7; 10 bases fit TRBD1. V lost 1 base, J lost 7 bases, and 5 bases stayed unmatched. Germline assignment: CDR1 SGHRS and CDR2 YFSETQ. This CDR3 comprises 14 residues. The CDR3 nucleotides read TGCGCCAGCAGCTTGATTGGGACAGGGGATGAGCAGTACTTC. The encoded protein is CASSLIGTGDEQYF.

This clonotype was found many times. The V gene is TRBV20-1, the J gene TRBJ2-1; D is ambiguous. This CDR3 is 15 amino acids long. V gave up 3 bases and J gave up 0 bases, with 12 bases separating them. CDR1 and CDR2 (germline): DFQATT, SNEGSKA (reference sequence). CDR3 sequence (DNA): TGCAGTGCTAGGTTTCTAGGCGGCTCCTACAATGAGCAGTTCTTC. It encodes CSARFLGGSYNEQFF.

This clonotype was observed many times. The chain uses TRBV6-5 and TRBJ2-7; no definite D call. CDR1 and CDR2 (germline): MNHEY, SVGAGI. Trimming left V 2 bases short and J 3 bases short, with 17 bases between. The CDR3 extends over 16 amino acids. DNA for the CDR3: TGTGCCAGCAGTTACACCGGTGCACTGAGTATCTACGAGCAGTACTTC. Translating it yields CASSYTGALSIYEQYF.

The V gene is TRBV5-1, the J gene TRBJ2-1, with 8 bases aligning to TRBD2. The CDR3 sequence is 15 residues long. J lost 4 bases, V lost 4 bases, and 7 bases had no gene match. Germline V gene data show CDR1 as SGHRS and CDR2 as YFSETQ. The CDR3 protein is CASSLLAGRYNEQFF. In DNA, the CDR3 is TGCGCCAGCAGCCTCTTAGCGGGAAGATACAATGAGCAGTTCTTC.

The gene calls are TRBV7-3 and TRBJ1-1; no reliable D call. This CDR3 has 14 amino acids. Germline V gives CDR1 SGHTA, CDR2 FQGTGA. V lost 1 base and J lost 7, with 13 bases in between. The chain's CDR3 is CASSLRGRGSEAFF. CDR3 DNA: TGTGCCAGCAGCTTAAGAGGGCGCGGGAGTGAAGCTTTCTTT.

This clonotype was seen only a few times. This sequence joins TRBV4-1 and TRBJ1-2; D remains ambiguous. V lost 3 bases to trimming and J lost 4 bases, with 9 bases between them. CDR3 length: 13 amino acids. Germline values: CDR1 MGHRA, CDR2 YSYEKL. Written as DNA, the CDR3 is TGCGCCAGCAGCCATGGATTTGCCTATGGCTACACCTTC. Amino acid sequence: CASSHGFAYGYTF.

J is TRBJ1-1 and V is TRBV20-1; D is possibly TRBD1 (6 bases). Trimming shortened V by 7 bases and J by 0 bases, and 15 bases separated the two germline ends. CDR1 is DFQATT and CDR2 is SNEGSKA in the germline V gene (reference sequence). This CDR3 is built from 14 residues. The CDR3 DNA is TGCAGTGTTCCAAGGGGGACACTGAACACTGAAGCTTTCTTT. It yields the protein CSVPRGTLNTEAFF.

This clonotype appeared many times. V is TRBV29-1 and J is TRBJ2-2; no clear D. This CDR3 is 13 amino acids long. The V and J ends lost 4 bases and 3 bases respectively, with 9 bases between them. The germline CDR1 and CDR2 sequences are SQVTM and ANQGSEA. This chain's CDR3 is CSVVFPHTGELFF. CDR3 in DNA: TGCAGCGTTGTTTTCCCCCACACCGGGGAGCTGTTTTTT.

The sample holds many counts of this clonotype. V gene TRBV6-6 combines with J gene TRBJ1-1, with D hard to call. The CDR3 spans 11 residues. V shed 0 bases and J shed 5 bases, with 1 base lying between them. CDR1 is MNHNY and CDR2 is SVGAGI in the germline V gene (reference sequence). The CDR3 is CASSYSTEAFF. The CDR3 nucleotides are TGTGCCAGCAGTTACTCGACTGAAGCTTTCTTT.

This clonotype was detected a few times. The gene calls are TRBV20-1 and TRBJ2-5; 9 bases match TRBD2. CDR1 and CDR2 (germline): DFQATT, SNEGSKA (reference sequence). This CDR3 spans 14 amino acids. Germline trimming cut 3 bases from V and 0 bases from J; bases unmatched to any gene: 2. The CDR3 DNA is TGCAGTGCTAGTCGACTAGCGGACCAAGAGACCCAGTACTTC. Its translation: CSASRLADQETQYF.

The V and J genes are TRBV10-3 and TRBJ1-1, with 7 bases matching TRBD1. J gave up 2 bases and V 10 bases, and 7 bases lay outside the gene matches. There are 13 residues in the CDR3. Germline CDR1 reads ENHRY; CDR2 reads SYGVKD. The CDR3 DNA reads as TGTGCCACCCTGACAGGGACCAACACTGAAGCTTTCTTT. It encodes CATLTGTNTEAFF.

This clonotype appeared many times. The chain couples TRBV6-2 or TRBV6-3 to TRBJ1-5; D call uncertain. V was pared by 6 bases and J by 4 bases, with 10 bases between. This CDR3 is built from 13 residues. Germline CDR1 MNHEY, CDR2 SVGEGT. The CDR3: CASSILGNQPQHF. In DNA form, the CDR3 reads TGTGCCAGCAGCATACTGGGGAATCAGCCCCAGCATTTT.

There are a few counts of this clonotype. The chain links TRBV12-3 or TRBV12-4 to TRBJ2-5; 13 nucleotides align to TRBD2. The CDR3 contains 15 residues. The junction had 5 bases not matched to a gene; V was cut back by 5 bases and J by 5 bases. The CDR3 nucleotides read TGTGCCAGCAGTGCGGGACTAGCGGGGTCGGAGACCCAGTACTTC. Translating gives CASSAGLAGSETQYF.